Included here is one T cell receptor beta chain sequence, with context. The data are from a study of control samples from healthy donors and cancer patients. The germline V gene has CDR1 SNHLY and CDR2 FYNNEI. With 4 bases removed from V and 0 bases from J, the gap between germline ends came to 12 bases. The CDR3 has 15 amino acids. Profiling relied on immunoSEQ multiplex PCR, and the TCRdb table lists in-frame clones only, not all of them. The top ten hold roughly 13% of the sample, which has 55,000 to 65,000 clones, over 75% seen once. The chain recombines TRBV2 with TRBJ1-1, with D possibly matching TRBD1 (5 bases). The clonotype was recovered from a woman in her sixties with lung cancer. Sequencing input: PBMCs. CDR3 in amino acids: CASSVIETVNTEAFF. Written as DNA, the CDR3 is TGTGCCAGCAGTGTTATCGAGACAGTGAACACTGAAGCTTTCTTT.